A selection of T cell receptor beta chains follows, all from one sample in a study of cytomegalovirus exposure and HLA in healthy donors. TCRdb's copy holds only in-frame clones and misses some; the assay was immunoSEQ multiplex PCR. Of 45,000 to 65,000 clones listed, about 71% are singletons. Sequences were obtained from PBMCs. The receptors were sampled from a woman between 45 and 65 years old in good health and CMV-seropositive. Both conserved end residues are part of each CDR3. Fields, in order: V gene, J gene, clone size, D gene, CDR3 DNA, CDR3 protein. D genes are given only for firm matches. Clone size is stated in some rows and not others, as once, few, many or a class when expanded.

TRBV18	TRBJ2-1	few	-	TGTGCCAGCTCACCACCCCGGGGTTTATCCTACAATGAGCAGTTCTTC	CASSPPRGLSYNEQFF
TRBV2	TRBJ2-5	-	-	TGTGCCACCGCCCCCGCCGCCGGGGGGACCCAGTACTTC	CATAPAAGGTQYF
TRBV5-1	TRBJ2-3	-	-	TGCGCCAGCAGCCTTGGGGGCCCCACCATGGATACGCAGTATTTT	CASSLGGPTMDTQYF
TRBV7-3	TRBJ2-6	-	TRBD1	TGTGCCAGCAGTCGTGACAGGGCTGGGGCCAACGTCCTGACTTTC	CASSRDRAGANVLTF
TRBV10-3	TRBJ2-7	-	-	TGTGCCATCAGTGAATATTCGGTGGAGGACTCCTACGAGCAGTACTTC	CAISEYSVEDSYEQYF
TRBV7-6	TRBJ2-5	-	TRBD1	TGTGCCAGCAGCTCGACCGGGACAGAAGAGACCCAGTACTTC	CASSSTGTEETQYF
TRBV4-1	TRBJ2-5	-	-	TGCGCCAGCAGCCAAGTCGTCTCCCAAGAGACCCAGTACTTC	CASSQVVSQETQYF
TRBV4-3	TRBJ2-3	-	TRBD2	TGCGCCAGCAGCGAGCGGGGGCTCACAGATACGCAGTATTTT	CASSERGLTDTQYF
TRBV21-1	TRBJ1-5	-	-	TGTGCCAGCAGCAAACTGGACGGACTCCTGAATCAGCCCCAGCATTTT	CASSKLDGLLNQPQHF
TRBV19	TRBJ1-2	-	TRBD1	TGTGCCAGTAGTCTGCCGGGACAGGGTCCCCGCGCGTGGGGCTACACCTTC	CASSLPGQGPRAWGYTF
TRBV29-1	TRBJ2-3	-	TRBD1	TGCAGCGTTGAAAGAGGGGGCAGGGACACAGATACGCAGTATTTT	CSVERGGRDTDTQYF
TRBV10-3	TRBJ1-4	few	-	TGTGCCATCAAAGTCGACAGAGGATTTTTT	CAIKVDRGFF
TRBV5-8	TRBJ2-1	-	TRBD2	TGTGCCAGCAGCTTGTGGACTAGCGGGCCCCTCGCGAATGAGCAGTTCTTC	CASSLWTSGPLANEQFF
TRBV18	TRBJ1-3	few	-	TGTGCCAGCTCACCTTCCGACAGTCTGGATTTT	CASSPSDSLDF
TRBV2	TRBJ2-3	-	TRBD1	TGTGCCAGCAAGATCCGGGACAGCCTCACAGATACGCAGTATTTT	CASKIRDSLTDTQYF
TRBV28	TRBJ2-1	few	TRBD2	TGTGCCAGCAGCACGGAAGGGAGGGCTAGGCGCAATGAGCAGTTCTTC	CASSTEGRARRNEQFF
TRBV5-1	TRBJ1-2	-	-	TGCGCCAGCAGCAACGACCGGGGGGGTGGCTACACCTTC	CASSNDRGGGYTF
TRBV6-1	TRBJ2-7	-	-	TGTGCCAGCAACCCAAGATTAGGGGTTTCCTACGAGCAGTACTTC	CASNPRLGVSYEQYF
TRBV19	TRBJ1-1	-	-	TGTGCCAGCTCCCGAGGGAGGGGGGCGAACACTGAAGCTTTCTTT	CASSRGRGANTEAFF
TRBV5-4	TRBJ1-5	-	TRBD1	TGTGCCAGCAGCACAGGGGGATCAGGCAATCAGCCCCAGCATTTT	CASSTGGSGNQPQHF
TRBV19	TRBJ2-3	-	-	TGTGCCAGTAGTTTTTGGGCGCCCACAGATACGCAGTATTTT	CASSFWAPTDTQYF
TRBV29-1	TRBJ1-1	-	-	TGCAGCGTTGAACAGGACAGAGAAGCTTTCTTT	CSVEQDREAFF
TRBV19	TRBJ1-2	-	-	TGTGCCAGTAAAAGGACAGATGGCTACACCTTC	CASKRTDGYTF
TRBV11-3	TRBJ2-1	-	-	TGTGCCAGCAGCTTAGTGGGAGGTGAGCAGTTCTTC	CASSLVGGEQFF
TRBV27	TRBJ1-1	-	-	TGTGCCAGCAGCAAGGGGTCTCGGGCTATGAACACTGAAGCTTTCTTT	CASSKGSRAMNTEAFF
TRBV13	TRBJ2-2	-	TRBD1	TGTGCCAGCATGACAGGGCACACCGGGGAGCTGTTTTTT	CASMTGHTGELFF